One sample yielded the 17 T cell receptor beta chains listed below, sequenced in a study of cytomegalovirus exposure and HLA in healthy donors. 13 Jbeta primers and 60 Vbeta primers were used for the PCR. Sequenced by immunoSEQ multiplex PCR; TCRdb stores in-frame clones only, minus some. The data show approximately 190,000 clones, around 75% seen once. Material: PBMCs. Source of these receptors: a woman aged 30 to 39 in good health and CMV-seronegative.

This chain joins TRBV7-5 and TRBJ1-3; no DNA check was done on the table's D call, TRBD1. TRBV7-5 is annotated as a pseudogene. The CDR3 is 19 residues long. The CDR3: CVRSSLPGQGSVSGNTIYF. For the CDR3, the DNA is TGTGTCAGAAGCTCCCTACCGGGACAGGGGTCCGTCTCTGGAAACACCATATATTTT.

CDR3 in DNA: TGTGCCAGCTCACCACGTTTACAGGGGGGATCGAATGAGCAGTTCTTC. It specifies CASSPRLQGGSNEQFF. The chain links TRBV18 to TRBJ2-1, with 8 bases that match TRBD1. CDR1 and CDR2 from the germline V gene are KGHSH and LQKENI. The CDR3 runs 16 residues. The J segment lost 7 bases and the V segment lost 1 base, leaving 9 bases of the junction unmatched.

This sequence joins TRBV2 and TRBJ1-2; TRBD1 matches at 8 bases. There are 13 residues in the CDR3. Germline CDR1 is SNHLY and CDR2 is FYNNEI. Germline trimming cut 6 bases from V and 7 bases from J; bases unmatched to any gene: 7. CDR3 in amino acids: CASSTTGGGGYTF. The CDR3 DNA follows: TGTGCCAGCAGCACCACAGGGGGAGGTGGCTACACCTTC.

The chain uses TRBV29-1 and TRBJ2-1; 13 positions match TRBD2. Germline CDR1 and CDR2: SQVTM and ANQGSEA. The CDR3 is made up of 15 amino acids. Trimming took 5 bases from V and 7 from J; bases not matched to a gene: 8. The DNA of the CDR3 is TGCAGCGTTTATAGCGGACTAGCGGGGGAGAATGAGCAGTTCTTC. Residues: CSVYSGLAGENEQFF.

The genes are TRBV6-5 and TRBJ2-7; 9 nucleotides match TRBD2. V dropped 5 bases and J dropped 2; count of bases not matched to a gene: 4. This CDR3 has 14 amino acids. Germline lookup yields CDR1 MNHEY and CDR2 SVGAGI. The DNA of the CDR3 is TGTGCCAGCAGTCGGACTAGCGAGCCCTACGAGCAGTACTTC. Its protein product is CASSRTSEPYEQYF.

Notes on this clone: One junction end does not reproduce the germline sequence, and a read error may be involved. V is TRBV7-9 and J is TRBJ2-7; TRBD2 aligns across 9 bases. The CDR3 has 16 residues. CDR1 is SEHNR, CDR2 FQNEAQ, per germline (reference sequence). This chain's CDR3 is CSSSLAPGTSMYEQYF. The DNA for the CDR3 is TGTTCCAGCAGCTTAGCCCCCGGGACTAGCATGTACGAGCAGTACTTC.

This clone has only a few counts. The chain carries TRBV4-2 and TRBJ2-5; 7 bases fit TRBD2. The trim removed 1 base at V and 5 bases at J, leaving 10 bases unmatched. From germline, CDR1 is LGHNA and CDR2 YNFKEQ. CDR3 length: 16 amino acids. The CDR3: CASSQGFGEGTETQYF. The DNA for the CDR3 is TGTGCCAGCAGCCAAGGCTTCGGGGAGGGGACGGAGACCCAGTACTTC.

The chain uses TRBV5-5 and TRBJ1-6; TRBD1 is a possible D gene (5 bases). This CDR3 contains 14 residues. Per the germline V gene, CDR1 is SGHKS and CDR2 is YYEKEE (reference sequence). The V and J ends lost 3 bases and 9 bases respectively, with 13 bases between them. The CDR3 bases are TGTGCCAGCAGCTCGGGCCCAAGGGGTTCACCCCTCCACTTT. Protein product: CASSSGPRGSPLHF.

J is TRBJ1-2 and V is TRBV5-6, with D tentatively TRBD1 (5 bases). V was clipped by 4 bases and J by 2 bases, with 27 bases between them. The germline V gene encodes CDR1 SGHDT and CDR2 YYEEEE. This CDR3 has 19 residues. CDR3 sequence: CASSHDPVGGRVGNYGYTF. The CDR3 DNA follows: TGTGCCAGCAGCCATGACCCGGTCGGGGGACGAGTTGGAAACTATGGCTACACCTTC.

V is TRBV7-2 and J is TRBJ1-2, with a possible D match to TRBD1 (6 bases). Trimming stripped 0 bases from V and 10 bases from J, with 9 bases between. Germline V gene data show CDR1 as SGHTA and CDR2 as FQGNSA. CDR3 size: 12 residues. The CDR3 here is CASSLAGAPYTF. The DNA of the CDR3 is TGTGCCAGCAGCTTAGCGGGGGCCCCCTACACCTTC.

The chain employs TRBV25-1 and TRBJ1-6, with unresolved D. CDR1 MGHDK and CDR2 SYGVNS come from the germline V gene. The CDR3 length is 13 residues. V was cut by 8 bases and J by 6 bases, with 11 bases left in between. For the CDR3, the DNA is TGTGCCAGCTTACCGGGAGTTAATTCACCCCTCCACTTT. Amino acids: CASLPGVNSPLHF.

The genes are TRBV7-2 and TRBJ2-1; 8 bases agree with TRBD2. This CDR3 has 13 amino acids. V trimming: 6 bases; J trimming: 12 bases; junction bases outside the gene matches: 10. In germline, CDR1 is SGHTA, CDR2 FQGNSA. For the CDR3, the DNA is TGTGCCAGCAGATCCCAACAGCGGGAGAGGCAGTTCTTC. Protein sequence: CASRSQQRERQFF.

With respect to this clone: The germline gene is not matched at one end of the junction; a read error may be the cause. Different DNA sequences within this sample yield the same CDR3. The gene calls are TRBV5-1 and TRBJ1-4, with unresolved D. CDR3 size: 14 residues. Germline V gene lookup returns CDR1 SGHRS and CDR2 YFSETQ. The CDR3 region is CASSLGQIDEKLFF. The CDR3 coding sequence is TGCGCCAGCAGCTTGGGGCAAATCGATGAAAAATTGTTTTTT.

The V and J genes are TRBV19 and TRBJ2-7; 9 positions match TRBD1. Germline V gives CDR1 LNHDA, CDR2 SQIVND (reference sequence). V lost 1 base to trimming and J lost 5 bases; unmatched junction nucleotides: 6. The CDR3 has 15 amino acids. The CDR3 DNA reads TGTGCCAGTAGTATAGTGGGGACAGGGTTCGACGAGCAGTACTTC. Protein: CASSIVGTGFDEQYF. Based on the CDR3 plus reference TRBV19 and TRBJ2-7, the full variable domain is DGGITQSPKYLFRKEGQNVTLSCEQNLNHDAMYWYRQDPGQGLRLIYYSQIVNDFQKGDIAEGYSVSREKKESFPLTVTSAQKNPTAFYLCASSIVGTGFDEQYFGPGTRLTVT.

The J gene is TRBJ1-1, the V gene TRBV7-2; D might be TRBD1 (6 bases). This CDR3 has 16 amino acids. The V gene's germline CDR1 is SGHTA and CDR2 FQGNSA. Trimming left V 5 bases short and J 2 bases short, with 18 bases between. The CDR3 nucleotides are TGTGCCAGCAGCCCCCGTGTGTCCAGGGGAAACACTGAAGCTTTCTTT. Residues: CASSPRVSRGNTEAFF.

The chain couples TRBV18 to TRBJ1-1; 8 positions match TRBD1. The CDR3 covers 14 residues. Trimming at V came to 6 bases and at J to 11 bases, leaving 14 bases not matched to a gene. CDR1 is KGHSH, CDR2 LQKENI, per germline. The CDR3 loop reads CASSPTSRGREAFF. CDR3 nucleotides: TGTGCCAGCTCCCCCACATCCAGGGGGCGGGAGGCTTTCTTT.

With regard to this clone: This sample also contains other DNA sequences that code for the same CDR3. CDR3 DNA: TGTGCCAGCAGCGGCGGGTTACAAGAGACCCAGTACTTC. Translation: CASSGGLQETQYF. This rearrangement joins TRBV9 to TRBJ2-5; D possibly corresponds to TRBD2 (5 bases). Trimming stripped 3 bases from V and 2 bases from J, with 8 bases between. Germline CDR1 reads SGDLS; CDR2 reads YYNGEE. The CDR3 is 13 amino acids.